This T cell receptor beta chain was observed in a study of cytomegalovirus exposure and HLA in healthy donors. There are 12 residues in the CDR3. After removal of 7 bases from V and 7 bases from J, the junction contained 2 bases not matched to a gene. Germline V gene sequence: CDR1 LNHDA, CDR2 SQIVND (reference sequence). The PCR had 60 Vbeta and 13 Jbeta primers. Profiled with immunoSEQ multiplex PCR; TCRdb holds only in-frame clones, not every one. There are 130,000 or so clones in the sample; about 79% occur only once, and 2.5% to 3% lies in the top ten. General study points: Earlier analysis looked at TCR beta V segments, and most were productive about 90% or about 30% of the time.

Details on this clone: Its antigen is undetermined.

Sequencing input: PBMCs. This clonotype was sampled from a woman under 30 in good health and CMV-seropositive. The J gene is TRBJ1-2, the V gene TRBV19; the match to TRBD1 covers 11 bases. CDR3 coding DNA: TGTGCCAGTATGGGACAGGGGGTTGGCTACACCTTC. Protein: CASMGQGVGYTF.